This paragraph covers one TCR beta chain sequence. The target of this receptor is not known. Base qualities are missing; no much larger clone stands one base away. TCRbeta CDR3 regions were amplified from genomic DNA by means of the immunoSEQ Assay, a bias-controlled multiplex PCR. In the original analysis: The number of nucleated cells in each sample was estimated from the amplification of reference gene primers within the assay. Sequence reads were collapsed and filtered to measure the absolute abundance of every unique TCRbeta CDR3 rearrangement. For each sample, productive Simpson clonality was calculated as the square root of Simpson's diversity index across productive rearrangements. Sourced from immuneACCESS, this table was stored by TCRdb with only in-frame sequences that have V and J called. A share of the clones is absent; for the studies checked, an unresolved V gene accounts for under half, and the remainder has no known explanation. V and J calls and clone size are as listed in that table; D and trimming were resolved from the DNA. Within this sample are under 400,000 clones, with about nine tenths of them counted one time only. The ten largest clones add up to around 0.92% of the sample.

Trimming removed 4 bases from V and 1 base from J, leaving 4 bases between the germline ends. Including the terminal cysteine and phenylalanine, the CDR3 comprises 12 residues. The DNA shown is the 36-base CDR3, in frame from base 1. The CDR1 and CDR2 encoded by the germline V gene (reference sequence) are LGHDT and YNNKEL. In the prospective study, participants were about 18 to 90 years old, resided in 25 or so geographic areas of the United States, and were enrolled through a virtual design. In the prospective study, participants were assigned to cohorts based on the clinical history participants reported in a screening survey and a study questionnaire. A participant counted as exposed if, within 2 weeks of entering the study, that participant had been in contact with someone who had a PCR-confirmed or clinician-diagnosed COVID-19 case. In the prospective study, mobile phlebotomists collected whole blood, serum and a nasopharyngeal or oropharyngeal swab from each participant. Additional blood draws and questionnaires over an approximately 2-month period could optionally be provided by prospective study participants. Before DNA extraction, prospective study blood samples were shipped either frozen or at room temperature.

This specimen belongs to a study of blood T cell repertoires in COVID-19 (dated by TCRdb to about 2020). Study-level background: Samples from collaborators originated in the United States, Italy and Spain and spanned both the acute and convalescent phases of COVID-19. The prospective study material was composed of cDNA or gDNA derived from T cells, B-cell-depleted T cells, or PBMCs. Deeply sampled blood TCRbeta repertoires from subjects exposed to, actively infected with, or recovered from COVID-19 were included in the dataset. The repertoires were released in a freely available public database intended as a resource for research on the immune response to SARS-CoV-2. The samples were drawn from the first 160 participants of the ongoing ImmuneRACE study and from 950 to 1,500 subjects provided by 6 global collaborators. Sample metadata almost always included a de-identified subject ID, COVID-19 status, age in years and sex. HLA class I and class II types, where available, came from metadata supplied by the sample provider rather than from assay-based typing. Overall study outcomes, separate from this receptor: How much clinical and demographic metadata was included differed by source and by participant, and the metadata was provided uncurated.

This TCR derives from a woman aged 25 to 39 who had been exposed to COVID-19. This chain is built from TRBV3-1 (or the pseudogene TRBV3-2) and TRBJ2-5; the D gene remains uncertain. The sequenced sample was PBMCs or T cells enriched from blood (not recorded which). This receptor has the CDR3 CASSPRQETQYF. The nucleotides read TGTGCCAGCAGCCCCCGCCAAGAGACCCAGTACTTC.